The following is a TCR beta chain sequence with its context. The sample is drawn from a study of T cell responses to AZD1222 COVID-19 vaccine. Repertoires were generated with immunoSEQ multiplex PCR, while TCRdb's copy carries only in-frame clones and drops some. Altogether about 210,000 clones are present, about 94% being singletons, with the ten largest covering approximately 1.5%. The V gene lost 5 bases and the J gene lost 4 bases, with 12 bases spanning the gap. The CDR3 is 15 residues long. Germline CDR1 reads SEHNR; CDR2 reads FQNEAQ (reference sequence). The V and J genes are TRBV7-9 and TRBJ2-6; tentatively, D is TRBD1 or TRBD2 (6 bases each). The sequenced sample was peripheral blood, obtained 28 days after the second dose of the MenACWY control vaccine. This TCR derives from an adult who received the MenACWY meningococcal vaccine as a control. In DNA form, the CDR3 reads TGTGCCAGCAGCCATCCGGGGGCCGGGGCCAACGTCCTGACTTTC. Translated: CASSHPGAGANVLTF.